This T cell receptor beta chain was observed in a study of T cell responses to AZD1222 COVID-19 vaccine (dated by TCRdb to about 2021). About the study as a whole: AZD1222 recipients whose second dose came at about 4 weeks and those whose second dose came at about 12 weeks were combined into one group, since spike-specific TCR depth and breadth did not differ between the two schedules. A total of 240 or so trial participants underwent TCR sequencing, of whom about 200 had received two doses of AZD1222 and some 26 had received two doses of the MenACWY control vaccine. Trial participants were enrolled into age subgroups of 18-55, 56-69 and 70-plus years, which contained 148, 28 and 57 TCR-sequenced participants, respectively.

The CDR3 regions of human TCRbeta chains were analyzed by immunosequencing. Under the source paper's analysis protocol: TCRs in the repertoires were matched against a reference library of SARS-CoV-2-specific TCRs that had been generated with the MIRA antigen-specificity platform. Breadth was defined as the fraction of unique TCRs that were SARS-CoV-2-associated. Depth was defined as the fraction of total T cells that were SARS-CoV-2-associated. Each spike-specific TCR was assigned to its reactive spike region and to a CD4 or CD8 class using the MIRA data. Log10-transformed breadth and depth values were compared by one-way ANOVA with Sidak's multiple comparisons tests. TCRdb's version of the immuneACCESS table is confined to in-frame rearrangements and falls short of the full clone set. An unresolved V gene accounts for under half of the shortfall where checked; the remainder is of unknown origin. That table is the source of V, J and clone size, and D and trimming were worked out from the DNA. This sample comprises over 100,000 clones, roughly nine tenths of them detected only once. More than 4.5% of the sample lies in the top ten.

This clone is a singleton in its sample. Its target antigen remains unknown. No much larger clonotype is one base removed from it; base qualities were not supplied. In the paper's terms, the time point label means: baseline before first vaccination. Samples from vaccinated people were obtained from the UK trials COV001 and COV002, which included a single-blind randomized controlled phase 2/3 trial of AZD1222 (ChAdOx1 nCoV-19) in healthy adults. For TCRbeta chain sequencing, PBMC samples from trial participants were taken at day 0 and at day 28 after the second dose. Summary of the overall study and its limitations: In the small 56-69-year group, the increase in depth fell short of significance, most likely because of low power. Reportedly, almost half of the unique spike-specific TCRs recognized epitopes lying outside the regions that are mutated in the B.1.351 and B.1.1.7 variants. Because no day 14 peak-response samples were available, the repertoires could be characterized only after the peak T cell response. Most participants were white British and females outnumbered males, and the authors suggested that clonal diversity may have been underestimated. After two AZD1222 doses, both the breadth and the depth of spike-specific TCRs were significantly higher than at day 0 and than in MenACWY recipients. Only a handful of AZD1222 recipients were SARS-CoV-2 seropositive at baseline, limiting conclusions about previously exposed vaccinees. The whole spike protein was spanned by vaccine-associated CD4 TCRs, and dominant responses were seen in regions 160-218 and 743-854.

The receptor comes from an adult in good health. The starting material was peripheral blood, obtained on day 0 of AZD1222 vaccination.

The CDR3 reads CAWSVGTYNEQFF. The sequenced DNA is TGTGCCTGGAGTGTTGGGACCTACAATGAGCAGTTCTTC. The chain couples TRBV30 to TRBJ2-1; the D gene is not confidently resolved. Spanning cysteine to phenylalanine, the CDR3 consists of 13 amino acids. Left in the record is the CDR3 DNA by itself, 39 bases read in frame from the first base. V loses 0 bases of germline sequence and J loses 2 bases, and the interval between the two ends is 5 bases. CDR1 and CDR2 were assigned from the germline V gene (reference sequence) as GTSNPN and SVGIG.